These 8 T cell receptor beta chains were sequenced from one sample in a study of CD8+ T cells in alopecia areata. Extraction of RNA preceded its reverse transcription into cDNA, which served as the sequencing template. Clones were sequenced by immunoSEQ multiplex PCR, and TCRdb holds only the in-frame ones, with some missing. The sample contains about 64,000 clones, 40% to 50% of which appear only once. The sample taken for sequencing was NKG2D-low CD8+ T cells sorted from blood. These receptors all stem from a human donor with alopecia areata.

The V gene is TRBV5-6, the J gene TRBJ2-7; the D is unclear. V was shortened by 5 bases and J by 6 bases, with 12 bases between the two germline ends. CDR3 length equals 12 residues. Germline CDR1 and CDR2: SGHDT and YYEEEE. This CDR3 reads CASSLESGEQYF. The CDR3 region has the DNA TGTGCCAGCAGTCTCGAATCTGGCGAGCAGTACTTC.

The V call is TRBV29-1, the J call TRBJ2-7; D remains ambiguous. The CDR3 contains 12 residues. Germline assignment: CDR1 SQVTM and CDR2 ANQGSEA. Trimming left V 4 bases short and J 2 bases short, with 9 bases between. CDR3 nucleotides: TGCAGCGTTGGAGGCAGGCCCTACGAGCAGTACTTC. As protein: CSVGGRPYEQYF.

V gene TRBV4-1 combines with J gene TRBJ2-2; D might be TRBD2 (5 bases). The CDR3 is made up of 16 amino acids. Germline V gives CDR1 MGHRA, CDR2 YSYEKL. The V end lost 3 bases, the J end lost 5 bases, and 16 bases lay between the germline ends. DNA of the CDR3: TGCGCCAGCAGCCAGGGCCGGACTCCCCAAACCGGGGAGCTGTTTTTT. Translating it yields CASSQGRTPQTGELFF.

This chain joins TRBV27 and TRBJ2-1; no clear D gene. Deletions cut 7 bases from V and 7 bases from J, with 11 bases between. CDR1 is MNHEY and CDR2 is SMNVEV in the germline V gene (reference sequence). The CDR3 contains 12 residues. The CDR3 DNA reads TGTGCCAGCATGCCCGGGCCGAATGAGCAGTTCTTC. Translating gives CASMPGPNEQFF.

This clone was seen a handful of times. This sequence joins TRBV29-1 and TRBJ2-1; the match to TRBD1 covers 11 bases. Germline CDR1 SQVTM, CDR2 ANQGSEA. There are 14 residues in the CDR3. V lost 2 bases, J lost 8 bases, and 5 bases stayed unmatched. CDR3 nucleotide sequence: TGCAGCGTTGAAACGGGACAGGGGGTCTATGAGCAGTTCTTC. Its translation: CSVETGQGVYEQFF.

This rearrangement joins TRBV29-1 to TRBJ2-5, with 10 bases matching TRBD1. The end of the DNA aligns better with TRBJ2-7, so the J call may be wrong. The CDR3 totals 15 residues. Germline CDR1 reads SQVTM; CDR2 reads ANQGSEA. The CDR3 DNA reads TGCAGCGTTGAAGTGGTCGGGACAGGGGACTACGAGCAGTACTTC. Translating gives CSVEVVGTGDYEQYF.

This chain joins TRBV27 and TRBJ2-5; D remains ambiguous. The germline V gene has CDR1 MNHEY and CDR2 SMNVEV (reference sequence). The CDR3 sequence is 15 residues long. V dropped 4 bases and J dropped 5 bases, with 17 bases sitting between them. CDR3 DNA: TGTGCCAGCAGTTCCCCTGGTCAGGCGGAGGAGACCCAGTACTTC. It yields the protein CASSSPGQAEETQYF.

This chain uses TRBV7-9 with TRBJ1-5; D ambiguous. Germline-derived CDR1 and CDR2 are SEHNR and FQNEAQ (reference sequence). The V end was cut by 4 bases, the J end by 7 bases, with 8 bases between. The CDR3 has 12 residues. In nucleotides, the CDR3 is TGTGCCAGCAGCTCTGGCGGGCAGCCCCAGCATTTT. This sequence encodes CASSSGGQPQHF.